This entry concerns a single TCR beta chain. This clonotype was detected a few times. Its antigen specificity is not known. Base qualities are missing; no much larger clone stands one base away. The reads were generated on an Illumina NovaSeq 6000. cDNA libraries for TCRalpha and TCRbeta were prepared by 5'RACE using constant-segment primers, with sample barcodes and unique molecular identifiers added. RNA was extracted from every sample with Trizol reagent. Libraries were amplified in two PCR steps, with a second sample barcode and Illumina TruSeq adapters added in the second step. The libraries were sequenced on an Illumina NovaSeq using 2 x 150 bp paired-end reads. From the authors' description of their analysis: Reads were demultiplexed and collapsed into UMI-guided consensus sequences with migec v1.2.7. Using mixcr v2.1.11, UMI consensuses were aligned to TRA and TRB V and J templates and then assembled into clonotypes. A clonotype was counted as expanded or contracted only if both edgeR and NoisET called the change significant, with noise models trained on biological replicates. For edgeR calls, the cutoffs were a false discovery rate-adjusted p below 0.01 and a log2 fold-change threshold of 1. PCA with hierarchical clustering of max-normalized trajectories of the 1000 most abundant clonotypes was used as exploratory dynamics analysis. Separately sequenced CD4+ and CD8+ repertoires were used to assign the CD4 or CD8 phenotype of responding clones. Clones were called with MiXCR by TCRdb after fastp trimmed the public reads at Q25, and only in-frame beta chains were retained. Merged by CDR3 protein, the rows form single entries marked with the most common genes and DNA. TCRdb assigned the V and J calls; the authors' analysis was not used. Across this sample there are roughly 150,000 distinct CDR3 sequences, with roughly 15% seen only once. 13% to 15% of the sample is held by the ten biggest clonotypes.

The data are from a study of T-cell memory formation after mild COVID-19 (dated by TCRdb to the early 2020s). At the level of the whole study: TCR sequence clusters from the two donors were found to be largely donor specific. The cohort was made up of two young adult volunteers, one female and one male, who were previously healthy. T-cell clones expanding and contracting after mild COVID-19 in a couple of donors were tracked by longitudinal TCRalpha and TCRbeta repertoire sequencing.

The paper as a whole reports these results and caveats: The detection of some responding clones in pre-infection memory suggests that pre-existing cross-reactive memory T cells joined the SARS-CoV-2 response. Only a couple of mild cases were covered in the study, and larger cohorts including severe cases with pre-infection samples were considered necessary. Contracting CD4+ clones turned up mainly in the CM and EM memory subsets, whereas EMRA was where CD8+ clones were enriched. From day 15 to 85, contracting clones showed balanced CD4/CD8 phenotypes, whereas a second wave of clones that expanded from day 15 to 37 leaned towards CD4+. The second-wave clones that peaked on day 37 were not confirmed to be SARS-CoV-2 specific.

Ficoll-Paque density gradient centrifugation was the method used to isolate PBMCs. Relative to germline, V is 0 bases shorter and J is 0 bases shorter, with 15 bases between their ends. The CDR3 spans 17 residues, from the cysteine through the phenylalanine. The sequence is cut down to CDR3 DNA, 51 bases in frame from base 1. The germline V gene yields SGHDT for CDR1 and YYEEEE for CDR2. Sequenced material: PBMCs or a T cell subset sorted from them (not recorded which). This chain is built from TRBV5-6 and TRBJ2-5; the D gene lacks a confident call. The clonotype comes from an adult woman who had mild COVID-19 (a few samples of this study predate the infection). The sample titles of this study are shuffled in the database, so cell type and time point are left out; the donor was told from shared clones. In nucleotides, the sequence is TGTGCCAGCAGCTTGGCCGGCAAGGGCTTGGACCAAGAGACCCAGTACTTC. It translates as CASSLAGKGLDQETQYF.